A selection of T cell receptor beta chains follows, all from one sample in a study of early T cells in non-severe SARS-CoV-2 infection. Each CDR3 protein is one row after TCRdb ran MiXCR on the 5' RACE reads. Of roughly 52,000 distinct CDR3 sequences in the sample, over 7.5% were seen once. Sequencing was done on a sample of whole blood. The origin of the receptors is an adult who was a healthcare worker with PCR-confirmed SARS-CoV-2 infection or an uninfected control (not recorded which). The CDR3 runs from the conserved cysteine through the conserved F or W. The order of the fields is V gene, D gene, J gene, clone size, CDR3 protein, CDR3 DNA. The D gene is left open where the match is weak. Clone size is stated in some rows and not others, as once, few, many or a class when expanded.

V gene: TRBV20-1; D gene: NA; J gene: TRBJ1-5; clone size: many; CDR3 protein: CSAKTGGGNQPQHF; CDR3 DNA: TGCAGTGCCAAGACAGGCGGTGGCAATCAGCCCCAGCATTTT
V gene: TRBV7-2; D gene: TRBD2; J gene: TRBJ2-5; clone size: many; CDR3 protein: CASSPLGSGTETQYF; CDR3 DNA: TGTGCCAGCAGCCCCCTGGGTAGCGGGACAGAGACCCAGTACTTC
V gene: TRBV28; D gene: NA; J gene: TRBJ2-5; clone size: NA; CDR3 protein: CASSLRRGRKETQYF; CDR3 DNA: TGTGCCAGCAGTTTACGCAGGGGAAGGAAGGAGACCCAGTACTTC
V gene: TRBV9; D gene: NA; J gene: TRBJ2-2; clone size: many; CDR3 protein: CASSVTSRTIVRSGELFF; CDR3 DNA: TGTGCCAGCAGCGTAACTTCCAGGACTATAGTGAGGTCCGGGGAGCTGTTTTTT
V gene: TRBV7-2; D gene: NA; J gene: TRBJ1-5; clone size: many; CDR3 protein: CASSPHRNNQPQHF; CDR3 DNA: TGTGCCAGCAGCCCCCACAGGAACAATCAGCCCCAGCATTTT
V gene: TRBV27; D gene: TRBD1; J gene: TRBJ2-7; clone size: NA; CDR3 protein: CASADRVYEQYF; CDR3 DNA: TGTGCCAGCGCCGACAGGGTCTACGAGCAGTACTTC
V gene: TRBV5-1; D gene: NA; J gene: TRBJ2-7; clone size: many; CDR3 protein: CASSLASTSSYEQYF; CDR3 DNA: TGCGCCAGCAGCTTGGCCTCGACATCATCCTACGAGCAGTACTTC
V gene: TRBV3-1; D gene: NA; J gene: TRBJ2-7; clone size: many; CDR3 protein: CASSYMAGTYEQYF; CDR3 DNA: TGTGCCAGCAGCTATATGGCAGGGACCTACGAGCAGTACTTC
V gene: TRBV10-2; D gene: NA; J gene: TRBJ2-7; clone size: few; CDR3 protein: CASSEPRPEQYF; CDR3 DNA: TGCGCCAGCAGTGAGCCGAGGCCCGAGCAGTACTTC
V gene: TRBV5-4; D gene: NA; J gene: TRBJ1-1; clone size: few; CDR3 protein: CASSTDRNNEAFF; CDR3 DNA: TGTGCCAGCAGCACAGACAGAAACAATGAAGCTTTCTTT
V gene: TRBV6-5; D gene: NA; J gene: TRBJ2-3; clone size: NA; CDR3 protein: CASSYTGVGTDTQYF; CDR3 DNA: TGTGCCAGCAGTTACACTGGGGTAGGCACAGATACGCAGTATTTT
V gene: TRBV6-5; D gene: NA; J gene: TRBJ1-3; clone size: few; CDR3 protein: CASRRTASGNTIYF; CDR3 DNA: TGTGCCAGCAGGAGGACAGCCTCTGGAAACACCATATATTTT
V gene: TRBV6-5; D gene: TRBD2; J gene: TRBJ2-3; clone size: few; CDR3 protein: CASSPILAGVSTDTQYF; CDR3 DNA: TGTGCCAGCAGTCCGATCTTAGCGGGGGTGAGCACAGATACGCAGTATTTT
V gene: TRBV28; D gene: TRBD1; J gene: TRBJ2-1; clone size: NA; CDR3 protein: CASSRDRVNEQFF; CDR3 DNA: TGTGCCAGCAGCAGAGACAGGGTCAATGAGCAGTTCTTC
V gene: TRBV29-1; D gene: NA; J gene: TRBJ2-5; clone size: NA; CDR3 protein: CSVEIQSQETQYF; CDR3 DNA: TGCAGCGTTGAGATCCAGTCACAAGAGACCCAGTACTTC
V gene: TRBV25-1; D gene: TRBD1; J gene: TRBJ2-7; clone size: few; CDR3 protein: CAINFQGAGEQYF; CDR3 DNA: TGTGCCATTAACTTTCAGGGGGCGGGCGAGCAGTACTTC
V gene: TRBV5-1; D gene: NA; J gene: TRBJ2-3; clone size: many; CDR3 protein: CASSSAGSATDTQYF; CDR3 DNA: TGCGCCAGCAGCTCGGCGGGGTCAGCCACAGATACGCAGTATTTT
V gene: TRBV20-1; D gene: NA; J gene: TRBJ2-4; clone size: few; CDR3 protein: CSAKTEEWNIQYF; CDR3 DNA: TGCAGTGCTAAAACGGAAGAGTGGAACATTCAGTACTTC
V gene: TRBV28; D gene: NA; J gene: TRBJ1-5; clone size: few; CDR3 protein: CASRPYKSNQPQHF; CDR3 DNA: TGTGCCAGCAGACCTTACAAGAGCAATCAGCCCCAGCATTTT
V gene: TRBV2; D gene: NA; J gene: TRBJ2-5; clone size: many; CDR3 protein: CASSGLGRVETQYF; CDR3 DNA: TGTGCCAGCAGTGGGTTAGGCAGGGTTGAGACCCAGTACTTC
V gene: TRBV19; D gene: NA; J gene: TRBJ1-2; clone size: NA; CDR3 protein: CASSMGGPNYGYTF; CDR3 DNA: TGTGCCAGTAGTATGGGGGGGCCTAACTATGGCTACACCTTC
V gene: TRBV5-8; D gene: NA; J gene: TRBJ2-3; clone size: NA; CDR3 protein: CASSLGPVTDTQYF; CDR3 DNA: TGTGCCAGCAGCTTGGGACCAGTCACAGATACGCAGTATTTT
V gene: TRBV11-2; D gene: NA; J gene: TRBJ2-6; clone size: few; CDR3 protein: CASSLPSSGANVLTF; CDR3 DNA: TGTGCCAGCAGCTTACCCAGCTCTGGGGCCAACGTCCTGACTTTC
V gene: TRBV2; D gene: NA; J gene: TRBJ2-1; clone size: few; CDR3 protein: CASWVGNEQFF; CDR3 DNA: TGTGCCAGCTGGGTAGGGAATGAGCAGTTCTTC
V gene: TRBV20-1; D gene: NA; J gene: TRBJ2-3; clone size: NA; CDR3 protein: CSARDRGGSTDTQYF; CDR3 DNA: TGCAGTGCTAGAGATCGGGGCGGGAGCACAGATACGCAGTATTTT
V gene: TRBV4-2; D gene: NA; J gene: TRBJ1-2; clone size: medium-sized; CDR3 protein: CASSQDSAKNYGYTF; CDR3 DNA: TGTGCCAGCAGCCAAGACAGCGCCAAAAACTATGGCTACACCTTC
V gene: TRBV7-2; D gene: NA; J gene: TRBJ2-7; clone size: NA; CDR3 protein: CASSLAGGSSYEQYF; CDR3 DNA: TGTGCCAGCAGCTTAGCGGGCGGCAGCAGCTACGAGCAGTACTTC
V gene: TRBV4-1; D gene: NA; J gene: TRBJ2-6; clone size: many; CDR3 protein: CASSQATPSSGANVLTF; CDR3 DNA: TGCGCCAGCAGCCAGGCAACGCCAAGCTCTGGGGCCAACGTCCTGACTTTC
V gene: TRBV7-2; D gene: NA; J gene: TRBJ1-5; clone size: many; CDR3 protein: CASSSRTARQPQHF; CDR3 DNA: TGTGCCAGCAGCTCCCGGACAGCCAGGCAGCCCCAGCATTTT
V gene: TRBV19; D gene: NA; J gene: TRBJ1-1; clone size: many; CDR3 protein: CASQVGANTEAFF; CDR3 DNA: TGTGCCAGCCAGGTTGGGGCTAACACTGAAGCTTTCTTT
V gene: TRBV5-6; D gene: NA; J gene: TRBJ2-5; clone size: NA; CDR3 protein: CASSLGGSGFPGETQYF; CDR3 DNA: TGTGCCAGCAGCTTGGGGGGTAGCGGATTCCCCGGGGAGACCCAGTACTTC
V gene: TRBV7-9; D gene: TRBD2; J gene: TRBJ2-1; clone size: NA; CDR3 protein: CASSLLAGGPEEQFF; CDR3 DNA: TGTGCCAGCAGCTTACTAGCGGGAGGGCCCGAGGAGCAGTTCTTC
V gene: TRBV27; D gene: NA; J gene: TRBJ1-5; clone size: many; CDR3 protein: CASSLEESSASPQHF; CDR3 DNA: TGTGCCAGCAGCCTAGAAGAGAGCTCAGCCTCTCCCCAGCATTTT
V gene: TRBV29-1; D gene: TRBD1; J gene: TRBJ2-7; clone size: few; CDR3 protein: CSVEAGTGGINEQYF; CDR3 DNA: TGCAGCGTTGAAGCCGGGACAGGGGGTATCAACGAGCAGTACTTC
V gene: TRBV19; D gene: TRBD1; J gene: TRBJ1-2; clone size: many; CDR3 protein: CASSRTGLGYTF; CDR3 DNA: TGTGCCAGTAGTAGGACAGGTCTCGGCTACACCTTC
V gene: TRBV20-1; D gene: NA; J gene: TRBJ1-1; clone size: few; CDR3 protein: CSAPQPGKMGTEAFF; CDR3 DNA: TGCAGTGCTCCCCAGCCAGGGAAGATGGGCACTGAAGCTTTCTTT
V gene: TRBV18; D gene: TRBD1; J gene: TRBJ1-1; clone size: NA; CDR3 protein: CASLDRFSTEAFF; CDR3 DNA: TGTGCCAGCTTGGACAGGTTTAGCACTGAAGCTTTCTTT
V gene: TRBV20-1; D gene: NA; J gene: TRBJ1-4; clone size: few; CDR3 protein: CSANRATNEKLFF; CDR3 DNA: TGCAGTGCGAACAGGGCAACTAATGAAAAACTGTTTTTT
V gene: TRBV14; D gene: NA; J gene: TRBJ2-3; clone size: many; CDR3 protein: CASSLLGNTDTQYF; CDR3 DNA: TGTGCCAGCAGCCTCCTGGGGAACACAGATACGCAGTATTTT
V gene: TRBV14; D gene: NA; J gene: TRBJ2-2; clone size: few; CDR3 protein: CASSQVNTGELFF; CDR3 DNA: TGTGCCAGCAGCCAAGTTAACACCGGGGAGCTGTTTTTT
V gene: TRBV6-5; D gene: NA; J gene: TRBJ1-6; clone size: NA; CDR3 protein: CASRLGQRFNSPLHF; CDR3 DNA: TGTGCCAGCAGGCTCGGACAGAGATTTAATTCACCCCTCCACTTT
V gene: TRBV7-6; D gene: TRBD2; J gene: TRBJ2-2; clone size: few; CDR3 protein: CASSFSGLNTGELFF; CDR3 DNA: TGTGCCAGCAGCTTTAGCGGGCTGAACACCGGGGAGCTGTTTTTT
V gene: TRBV7-3; D gene: NA; J gene: TRBJ1-1; clone size: NA; CDR3 protein: CASSPTRGRRNTEAFF; CDR3 DNA: TGTGCCAGCAGCCCGACGAGGGGCCGGAGGAACACTGAAGCTTTCTTT
V gene: TRBV4-1; D gene: NA; J gene: TRBJ2-3; clone size: NA; CDR3 protein: CASLGAPSTDTQYF; CDR3 DNA: TGCGCCAGCTTGGGGGCCCCAAGCACAGATACGCAGTATTTT
V gene: TRBV27; D gene: NA; J gene: TRBJ1-1; clone size: few; CDR3 protein: CASSYRHLNTEAFF; CDR3 DNA: TGTGCCAGCAGTTACCGACACTTGAACACTGAAGCTTTCTTT
V gene: TRBV25-1; D gene: NA; J gene: TRBJ2-6; clone size: many; CDR3 protein: CASSEYPRAGANVLTF; CDR3 DNA: TGTGCCAGCAGTGAATACCCCAGGGCTGGGGCCAACGTCCTGACTTTC
V gene: TRBV7-6; D gene: NA; J gene: TRBJ2-5; clone size: NA; CDR3 protein: CASSVGTSKETQYF; CDR3 DNA: TGTGCCAGCAGCGTCGGGACTTCAAAAGAGACCCAGTACTTC
V gene: TRBV6-6; D gene: NA; J gene: TRBJ1-5; clone size: many; CDR3 protein: CASTSRGVQNQPQHF; CDR3 DNA: TGTGCCAGCACCTCAAGGGGGGTGCAAAATCAGCCCCAGCATTTT
V gene: TRBV12-3/TRBV12-4; D gene: TRBD1; J gene: TRBJ1-2; clone size: many; CDR3 protein: CASSSDRAVFLGYTF; CDR3 DNA: TGTGCCAGCAGCAGCGACAGGGCTGTGTTTTTGGGCTACACCTTC
V gene: TRBV14; D gene: TRBD2; J gene: TRBJ2-1; clone size: NA; CDR3 protein: CASSPFRGVKAGGPNNEQFF; CDR3 DNA: TGTGCCAGCAGCCCCTTTCGAGGGGTCAAAGCGGGAGGGCCGAACAATGAGCAGTTCTTC
V gene: TRBV5-1; D gene: NA; J gene: TRBJ1-4; clone size: NA; CDR3 protein: CASSLSGATNEKLFF; CDR3 DNA: TGCGCCAGCAGCTTGTCCGGGGCAACTAATGAAAAACTGTTTTTT
V gene: TRBV6-6; D gene: TRBD1; J gene: TRBJ1-1; clone size: few; CDR3 protein: CASRQGDAEAFF; CDR3 DNA: TGTGCCAGCAGGCAGGGGGACGCTGAAGCTTTCTTT
V gene: TRBV12-3/TRBV12-4; D gene: NA; J gene: TRBJ1-5; clone size: NA; CDR3 protein: CASGHGVNQPQHF; CDR3 DNA: TGTGCCAGCGGTCACGGGGTCAATCAGCCCCAGCATTTT
V gene: TRBV11-2; D gene: NA; J gene: TRBJ2-5; clone size: NA; CDR3 protein: CASSPPGGTQYF; CDR3 DNA: TGTGCCAGCAGCCCCCCCGGCGGGACCCAGTACTTC
V gene: TRBV2; D gene: NA; J gene: TRBJ2-5; clone size: many; CDR3 protein: CASSRDNQETQYF; CDR3 DNA: TGTGCCAGCAGCCGGGACAACCAAGAGACCCAGTACTTC
V gene: TRBV7-9; D gene: TRBD1; J gene: TRBJ2-5; clone size: few; CDR3 protein: CASSSGTAIQETQYF; CDR3 DNA: TGTGCCAGCAGCTCCGGGACAGCCATTCAAGAGACCCAGTACTTC
V gene: TRBV7-9; D gene: NA; J gene: TRBJ2-2; clone size: few; CDR3 protein: CASSLAGSDGELFF; CDR3 DNA: TGTGCCAGCAGCTTAGCAGGGTCGGACGGGGAGCTGTTTTTT
V gene: TRBV12-3/TRBV12-4; D gene: TRBD1; J gene: TRBJ1-1; clone size: few; CDR3 protein: CASSGDRARTEAFF; CDR3 DNA: TGTGCCAGCAGTGGAGACAGGGCAAGGACTGAAGCTTTCTTT
V gene: TRBV11-2; D gene: TRBD2; J gene: TRBJ2-7; clone size: many; CDR3 protein: CASSLVASGKDEQYF; CDR3 DNA: TGTGCCAGCAGCTTAGTGGCTAGCGGGAAGGACGAGCAGTACTTC
V gene: TRBV5-6; D gene: NA; J gene: TRBJ2-5; clone size: few; CDR3 protein: CASSLTGLEWTQYF; CDR3 DNA: TGTGCCAGCAGCTTGACAGGCCTAGAGTGGACCCAGTACTTC